This T cell receptor (beta chain) derives from a study of cytomegalovirus exposure and HLA in healthy donors. The PCR had 60 Vbeta and 13 Jbeta primers. Only in-frame clones appear in the TCRdb table, and some are missing; sequencing was by immunoSEQ multiplex PCR. The profile shows approximately 150,000 clones, roughly 80% of them singletons. The study, taken as a whole, reports: Relative to equally common others, HLA-associated TCR beta chains showed greater clonal expansion in a later analysis. Across donors, presence/absence analyses took sequencing depth to be roughly uniform. A later analysis linked a missense DCLRE1C variant to TCR beta V- and J-gene trimming. The majority of CMV-associated TCR beta chains were reported as apparently HLA-restricted in a later analysis.

Germline loops: CDR1 SEHNR, CDR2 FQNEAQ (reference sequence). This CDR3 is 12 amino acids long. A word on this clone: No antigen is known for it.

V and J are TRBV7-9 and TRBJ2-5; D is ambiguous. The J call may be wrong; the DNA end is better matched by TRBJ2-7. The receptor comes from a man aged 18 to 35 in good health and CMV-seropositive. The sequenced sample was PBMCs. DNA of the CDR3: TGTGCCAGCAGCCAGGATGCCTACGAGCAGTACTTC. Amino acids: CASSQDAYEQYF.